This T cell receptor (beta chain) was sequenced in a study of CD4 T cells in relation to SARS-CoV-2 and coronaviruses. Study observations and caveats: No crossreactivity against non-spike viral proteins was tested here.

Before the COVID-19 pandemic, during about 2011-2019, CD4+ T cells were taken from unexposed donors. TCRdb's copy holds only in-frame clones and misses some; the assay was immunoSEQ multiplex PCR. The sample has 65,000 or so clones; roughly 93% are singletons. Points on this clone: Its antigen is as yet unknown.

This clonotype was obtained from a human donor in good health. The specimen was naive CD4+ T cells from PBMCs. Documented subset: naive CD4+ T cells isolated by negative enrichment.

The CDR3 spells CASKGSGRGEQYF. Written as DNA, the CDR3 is TGTGCCAGCAAGGGTAGCGGGAGGGGGGAGCAGTACTTC. V gene TRBV27 combines with J gene TRBJ2-7; 11 bases agree with TRBD2. V gave up 7 bases and J gave up 7 bases; unmatched junction bases: 6. Germline loops: CDR1 MNHEY, CDR2 SMNVEV (reference sequence). The CDR3 loop spans 13 amino acids.